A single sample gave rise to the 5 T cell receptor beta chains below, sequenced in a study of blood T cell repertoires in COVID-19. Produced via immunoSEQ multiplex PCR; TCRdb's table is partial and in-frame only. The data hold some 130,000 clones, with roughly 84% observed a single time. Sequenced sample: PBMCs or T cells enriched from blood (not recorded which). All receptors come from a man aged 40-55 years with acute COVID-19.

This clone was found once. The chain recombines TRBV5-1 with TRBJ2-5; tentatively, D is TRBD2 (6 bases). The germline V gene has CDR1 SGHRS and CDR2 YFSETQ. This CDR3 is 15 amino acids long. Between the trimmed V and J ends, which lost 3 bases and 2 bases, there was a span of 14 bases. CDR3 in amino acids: CASSSAGNHQETQYF. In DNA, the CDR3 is TGCGCCAGCAGCTCCGCGGGGAACCATCAAGAGACCCAGTACTTC.

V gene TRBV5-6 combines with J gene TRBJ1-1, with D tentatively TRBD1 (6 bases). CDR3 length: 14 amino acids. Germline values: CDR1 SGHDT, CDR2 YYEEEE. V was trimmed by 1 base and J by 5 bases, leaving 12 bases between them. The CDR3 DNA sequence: TGTGCCAGCAGCTTGACAGGGATTCAGACTGAAGCTTTCTTT. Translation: CASSLTGIQTEAFF.

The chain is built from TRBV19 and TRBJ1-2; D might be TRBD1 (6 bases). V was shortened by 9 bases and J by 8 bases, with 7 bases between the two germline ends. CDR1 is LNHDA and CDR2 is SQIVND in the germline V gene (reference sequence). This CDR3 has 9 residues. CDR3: CASGTGYTF. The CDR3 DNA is TGTGCCAGCGGGACAGGCTACACCTTC.

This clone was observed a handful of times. The CDR3 loop is CASSFGLNTEAFF. CDR3 bases: TGTGCCAGCAGCTTCGGGTTGAACACTGAAGCTTTCTTT. V gene TRBV7-2 combines with J gene TRBJ1-1; D uncertain. This CDR3 region has 13 residues. CDR1 and CDR2 (germline): SGHTA, FQGNSA. V lost 3 bases, J lost 0 bases, and 5 bases lay in between.

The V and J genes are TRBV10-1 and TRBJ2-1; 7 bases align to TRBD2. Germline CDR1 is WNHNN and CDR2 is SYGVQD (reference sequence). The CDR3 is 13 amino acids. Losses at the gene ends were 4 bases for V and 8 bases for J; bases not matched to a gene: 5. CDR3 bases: TGCGCCAGCAGTGCGAGCGGGAACGATGAGCAGTTCTTC. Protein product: CASSASGNDEQFF.